This paragraph reports one T cell receptor beta chain. The data were obtained in a study of T cells in Graves' hyperthyroidism and ophthalmopathy. Isolation of PBMCs was performed on around 9.3 ml fresh peripheral blood. Researchers amplified the TCR beta CDR3 regions from RNA transcripts. The TCR CDR3 was amplified in a first-round RT-PCR using the HTBI primer set. TCRdb ran MiXCR on the multiplex PCR reads and lists one entry per CDR3 protein. This sample carries hundreds of thousands of distinct CDR3 sequences, about 15% of them seen once, and the ten largest clones take roughly an eighth. Germline V CDR1 and CDR2: SGHKS, YYEKEE (reference sequence). This CDR3 comprises 15 residues. V lost 2 bases and J lost 0, with 9 bases in between.

The sequencing sample was made of blood. The receptor was derived from a woman in her forties or fifties with Graves' ophthalmopathy. The chain joins TRBV5-5 to TRBJ1-3, with a tentative D call TRBD1 (5 bases). CDR3 bases: TGTGCCAGCAGCTTTTTGGACAACTCTGGAAACACCATATATTTT. Its translation is CASSFLDNSGNTIYF.